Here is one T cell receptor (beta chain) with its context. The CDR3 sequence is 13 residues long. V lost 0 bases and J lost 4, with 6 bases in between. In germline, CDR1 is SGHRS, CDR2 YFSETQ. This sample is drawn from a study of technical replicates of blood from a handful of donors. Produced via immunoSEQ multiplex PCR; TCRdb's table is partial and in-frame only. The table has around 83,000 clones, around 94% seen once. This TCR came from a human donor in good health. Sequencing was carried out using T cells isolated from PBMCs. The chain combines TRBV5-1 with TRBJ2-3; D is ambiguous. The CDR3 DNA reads TGCGCCAGCAGCTTGGGAGGTGCAGATACGCAGTATTTT. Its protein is CASSLGGADTQYF.